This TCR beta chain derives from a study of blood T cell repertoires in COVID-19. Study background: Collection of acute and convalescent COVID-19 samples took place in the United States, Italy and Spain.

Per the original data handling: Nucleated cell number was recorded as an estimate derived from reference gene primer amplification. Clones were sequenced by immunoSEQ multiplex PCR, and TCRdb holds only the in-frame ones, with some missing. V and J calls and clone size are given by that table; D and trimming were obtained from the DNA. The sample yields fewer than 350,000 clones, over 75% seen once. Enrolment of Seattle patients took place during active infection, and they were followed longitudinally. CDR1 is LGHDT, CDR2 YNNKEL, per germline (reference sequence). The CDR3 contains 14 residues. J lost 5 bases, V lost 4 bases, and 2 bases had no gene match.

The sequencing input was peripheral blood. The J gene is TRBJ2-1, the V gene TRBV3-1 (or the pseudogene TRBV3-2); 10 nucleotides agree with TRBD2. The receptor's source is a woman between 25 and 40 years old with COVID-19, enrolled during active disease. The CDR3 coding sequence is TGTGCCAGCAGCCTTCTAGCGGGGGACAATGAGCAGTTCTTC. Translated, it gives CASSLLAGDNEQFF.